Below, one TCR beta chain is given with its context. The antigen remains undetermined. This record comes from a study of CXCR3-negative and CXCR3-positive naive CD8 T cells. Across the study: Every library held about 1.5 +/- 0.3 million TRB reads, and the total came to around 150 million. Study conclusions and caveats: TRB CDR3 hydrophobicity was greater in CXCR3-positive naive cells than in CXCR3-negative naive cells. Whereas both naive subsets had comparably high diversity, memory CD8+ cells had much lower diversity.

Germline V lookup: CDR1 MDHEN, CDR2 SYDVKM. The length of the CDR3 is 15 residues. Libraries were UMI-labeled 5' RACE TRB cDNA. TCRdb re-called the 5' RACE reads and shows each CDR3 protein once, DNA omitted. Its table lists approximately 100,000 distinct CDR3 sequences. The chain has TRBV28 and TRBJ1-1. The TCR sequence derives from a human donor in good health. Some clones in this sample may be carry-over from other donors' samples. The sequenced sample was naive CXCR3+ CD8+ T cells from blood. Described subset: CD45RO-CCR7+CD27+CD95- naive CD8+ T cells expressing CXCR3 (TNR3+). The CDR3 loop is CASSIQRVENTEAFF.